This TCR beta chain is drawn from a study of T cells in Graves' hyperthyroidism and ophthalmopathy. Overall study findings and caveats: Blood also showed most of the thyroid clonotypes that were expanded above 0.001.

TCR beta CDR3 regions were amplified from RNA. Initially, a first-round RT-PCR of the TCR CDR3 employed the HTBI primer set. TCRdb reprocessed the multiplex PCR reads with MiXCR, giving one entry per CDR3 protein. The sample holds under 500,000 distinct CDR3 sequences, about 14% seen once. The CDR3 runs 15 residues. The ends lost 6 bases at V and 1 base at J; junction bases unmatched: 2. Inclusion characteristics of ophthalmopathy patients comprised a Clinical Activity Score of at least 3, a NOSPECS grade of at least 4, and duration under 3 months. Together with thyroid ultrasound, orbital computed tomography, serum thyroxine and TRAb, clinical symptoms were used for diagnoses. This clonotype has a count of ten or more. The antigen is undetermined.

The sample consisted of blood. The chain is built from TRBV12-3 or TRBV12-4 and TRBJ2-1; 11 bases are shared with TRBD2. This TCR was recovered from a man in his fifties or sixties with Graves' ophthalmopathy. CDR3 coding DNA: TGTGCCAGCAGGCTAGCGGGAGGTTCCTACAATGAGCAGTTCTTC. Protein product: CASRLAGGSYNEQFF.